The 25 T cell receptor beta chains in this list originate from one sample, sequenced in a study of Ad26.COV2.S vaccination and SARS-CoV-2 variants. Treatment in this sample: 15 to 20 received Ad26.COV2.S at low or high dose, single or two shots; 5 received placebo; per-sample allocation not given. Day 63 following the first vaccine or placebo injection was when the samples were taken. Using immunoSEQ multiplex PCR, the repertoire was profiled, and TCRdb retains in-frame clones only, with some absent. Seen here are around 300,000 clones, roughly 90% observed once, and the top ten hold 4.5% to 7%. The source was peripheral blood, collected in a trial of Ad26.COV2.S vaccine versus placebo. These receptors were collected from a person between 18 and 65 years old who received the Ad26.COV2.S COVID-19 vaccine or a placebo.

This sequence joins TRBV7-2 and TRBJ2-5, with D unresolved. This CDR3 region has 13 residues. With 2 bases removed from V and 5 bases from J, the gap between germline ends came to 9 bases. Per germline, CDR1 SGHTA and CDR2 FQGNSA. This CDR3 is CASSLRRYETQYF. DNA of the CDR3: TGTGCCAGCAGCTTAAGGCGGTACGAGACCCAGTACTTC.

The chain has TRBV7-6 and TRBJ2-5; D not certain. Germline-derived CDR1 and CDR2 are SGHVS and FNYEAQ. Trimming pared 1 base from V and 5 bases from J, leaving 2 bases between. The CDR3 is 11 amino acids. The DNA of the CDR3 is TGTGCCAGCAGCTTAGTGGAGACCCAGTACTTC. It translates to CASSLVETQYF.

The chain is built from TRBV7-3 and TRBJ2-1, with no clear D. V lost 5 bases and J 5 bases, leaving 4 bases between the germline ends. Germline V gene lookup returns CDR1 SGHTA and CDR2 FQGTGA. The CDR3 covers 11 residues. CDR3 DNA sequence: TGTGCCAGCAGCGGTAACAATGAGCAGTTCTTC. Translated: CASSGNNEQFF.

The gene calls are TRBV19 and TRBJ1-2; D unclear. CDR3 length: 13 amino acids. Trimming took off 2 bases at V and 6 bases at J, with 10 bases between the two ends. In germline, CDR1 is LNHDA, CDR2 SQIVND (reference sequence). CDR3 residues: CASSIMGRNGYTF. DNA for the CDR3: TGTGCCAGTAGTATAATGGGGAGGAATGGCTACACCTTC.

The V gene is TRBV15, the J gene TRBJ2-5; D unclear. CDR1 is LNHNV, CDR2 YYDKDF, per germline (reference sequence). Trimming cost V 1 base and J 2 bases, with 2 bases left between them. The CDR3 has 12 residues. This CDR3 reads CATSRAQETQYF. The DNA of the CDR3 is TGTGCCACCAGCAGAGCACAAGAGACCCAGTACTTC.

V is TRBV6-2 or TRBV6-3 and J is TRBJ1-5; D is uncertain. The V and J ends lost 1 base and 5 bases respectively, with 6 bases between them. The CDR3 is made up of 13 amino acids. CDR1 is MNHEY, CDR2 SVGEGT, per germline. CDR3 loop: CASSYWEYQPQHF. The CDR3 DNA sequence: TGTGCCAGCAGTTACTGGGAATATCAGCCCCAGCATTTT.

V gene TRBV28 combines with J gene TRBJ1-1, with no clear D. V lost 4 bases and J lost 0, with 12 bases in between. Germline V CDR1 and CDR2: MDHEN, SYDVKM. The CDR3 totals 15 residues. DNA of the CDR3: TGTGCCAGCAGTTCCCCCACAGAGGTGAACACTGAAGCTTTCTTT. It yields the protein CASSSPTEVNTEAFF.

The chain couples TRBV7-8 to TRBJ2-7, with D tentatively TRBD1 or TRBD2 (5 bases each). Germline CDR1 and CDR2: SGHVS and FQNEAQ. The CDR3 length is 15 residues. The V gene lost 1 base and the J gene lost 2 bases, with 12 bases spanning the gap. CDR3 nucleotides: TGTGCCAGCAGCTTAGTTGGGGACGGGGCCTACGAGCAGTACGTC. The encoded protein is CASSLVGDGAYEQYV.

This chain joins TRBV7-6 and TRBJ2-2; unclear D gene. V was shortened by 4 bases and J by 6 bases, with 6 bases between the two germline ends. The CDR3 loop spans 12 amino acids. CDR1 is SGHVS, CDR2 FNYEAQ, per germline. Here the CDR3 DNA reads TGTGCCAGCAGCTCTTATGCCGGGGAGCTGTTTTTT. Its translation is CASSSYAGELFF. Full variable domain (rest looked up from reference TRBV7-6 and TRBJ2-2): GAGVSQSPRYKVTKRGQDVALRCDPISGHVSLYWYRQALGQGPEFLTYFNYEAQQDKSGLPNDRFSAERPEGSISTLTIQRTEQRDSAMYRCASSSYAGELFFGEGSRLTVL.

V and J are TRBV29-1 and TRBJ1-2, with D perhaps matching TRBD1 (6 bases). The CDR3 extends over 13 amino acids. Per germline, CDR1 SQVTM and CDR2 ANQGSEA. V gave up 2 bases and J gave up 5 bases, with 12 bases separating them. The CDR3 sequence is CSVERGGFYGYTF. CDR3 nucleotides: TGCAGCGTTGAAAGGGGGGGGTTTTATGGCTACACCTTC.

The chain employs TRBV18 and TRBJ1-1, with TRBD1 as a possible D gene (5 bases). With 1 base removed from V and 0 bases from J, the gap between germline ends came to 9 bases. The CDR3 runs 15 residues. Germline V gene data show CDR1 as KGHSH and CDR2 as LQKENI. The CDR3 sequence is CASSPRGGVNTEAFF. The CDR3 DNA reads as TGTGCCAGCTCACCACGCGGGGGTGTGAACACTGAAGCTTTCTTT.

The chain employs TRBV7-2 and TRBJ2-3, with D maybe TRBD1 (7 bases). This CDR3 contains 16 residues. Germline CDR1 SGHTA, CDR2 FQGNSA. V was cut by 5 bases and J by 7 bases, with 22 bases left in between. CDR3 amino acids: CASSAQGVDGGYTQYF. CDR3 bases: TGTGCCAGCAGCGCCCAGGGGGTGGATGGGGGGTATACGCAGTATTTT. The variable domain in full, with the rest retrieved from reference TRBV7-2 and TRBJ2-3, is GAGVSQSPSNKVTEKGKDVELRCDPISGHTALYWYRQSLGQGLEFLIYFQGNSAPDKSGLPSDRFSAERTGGSVSTLTIQRTQQEDSAVYLCASSAQGVDGGYTQYFGPGTRLTVL.

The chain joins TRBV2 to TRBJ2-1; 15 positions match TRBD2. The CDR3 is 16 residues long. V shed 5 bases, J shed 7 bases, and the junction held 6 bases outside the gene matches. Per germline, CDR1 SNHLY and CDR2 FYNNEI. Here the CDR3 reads CASSPAGTSGGNEQFF. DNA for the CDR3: TGTGCCAGCAGTCCAGCCGGGACTAGCGGGGGGAATGAGCAGTTCTTC.

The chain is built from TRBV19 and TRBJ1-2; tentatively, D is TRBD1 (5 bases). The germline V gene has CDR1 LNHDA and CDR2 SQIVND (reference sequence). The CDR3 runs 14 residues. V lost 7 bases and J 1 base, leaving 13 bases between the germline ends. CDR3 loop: CASTGPYSNYGYTF. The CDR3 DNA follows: TGTGCCAGTACGGGACCTTACAGTAACTATGGCTACACCTTC.

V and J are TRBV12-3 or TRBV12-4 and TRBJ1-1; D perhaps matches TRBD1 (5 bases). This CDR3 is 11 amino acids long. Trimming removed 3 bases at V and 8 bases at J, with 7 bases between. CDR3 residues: CASSLAGEAFF. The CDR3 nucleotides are TGTGCCAGCAGTTTGGCAGGGGAAGCTTTCTTT.

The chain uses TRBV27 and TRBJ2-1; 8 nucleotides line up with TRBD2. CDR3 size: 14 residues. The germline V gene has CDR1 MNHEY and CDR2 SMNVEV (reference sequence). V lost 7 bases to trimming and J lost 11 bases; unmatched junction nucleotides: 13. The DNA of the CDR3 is TGTGCCAGCAAACGGGGGGGCCCTAACTCTAAGCAGTTCTTC. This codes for CASKRGGPNSKQFF.

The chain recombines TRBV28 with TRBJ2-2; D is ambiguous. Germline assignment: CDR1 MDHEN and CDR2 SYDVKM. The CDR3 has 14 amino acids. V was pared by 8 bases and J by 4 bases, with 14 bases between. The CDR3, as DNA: TGTGCCAGCTCCGAAGAATGGGTCACCGGGGAGCTGTTTTTT. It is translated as CASSEEWVTGELFF.

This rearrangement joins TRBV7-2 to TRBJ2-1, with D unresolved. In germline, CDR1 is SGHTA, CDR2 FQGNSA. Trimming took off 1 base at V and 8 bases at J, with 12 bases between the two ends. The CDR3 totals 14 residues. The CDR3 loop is CASSLVRELHEQFF. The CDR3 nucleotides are TGTGCCAGCAGCTTAGTTAGGGAATTACATGAGCAGTTCTTC.

CDR3 in amino acids: CASSQVAPEQFF. In DNA, the CDR3 is TGTGCCAGCAGCCAAGTGGCCCCCGAGCAGTTCTTC. This sequence joins TRBV3-1 (or the pseudogene TRBV3-2) and TRBJ2-1; no definite D call. Germline V gene data show CDR1 as LGHDT and CDR2 as YNNKEL (reference sequence). This CDR3 is built from 12 residues. V lost 1 base and J lost 10, with 8 bases in between.

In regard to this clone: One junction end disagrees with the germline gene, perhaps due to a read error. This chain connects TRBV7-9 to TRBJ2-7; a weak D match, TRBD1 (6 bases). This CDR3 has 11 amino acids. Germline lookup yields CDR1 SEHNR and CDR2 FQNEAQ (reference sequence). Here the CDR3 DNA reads TGTGCCAGCAGCTCAGAGGCACAGGGTCCTTTC. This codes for CASSSEAQGPF.

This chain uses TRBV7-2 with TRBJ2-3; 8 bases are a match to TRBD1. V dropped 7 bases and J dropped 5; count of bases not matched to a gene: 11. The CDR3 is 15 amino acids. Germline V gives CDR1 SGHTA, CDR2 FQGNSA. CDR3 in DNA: TGTGCCAGCACCCGACAGGGGCTCCAGGGAGATACGCAGTATTTT. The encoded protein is CASTRQGLQGDTQYF.

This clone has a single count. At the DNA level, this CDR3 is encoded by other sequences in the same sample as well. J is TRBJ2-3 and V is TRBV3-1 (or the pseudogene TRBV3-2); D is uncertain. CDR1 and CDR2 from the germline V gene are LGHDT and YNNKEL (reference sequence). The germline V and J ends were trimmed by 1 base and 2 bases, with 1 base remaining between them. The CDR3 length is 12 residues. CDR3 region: CASSQVTDTQYF. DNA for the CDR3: TGTGCCAGCAGCCAAGTCACAGATACGCAGTATTTT.

CDR3 coding DNA: TGTGCCAGCTCACCCCGACTAGCGAGCGCAGATACGCAGTATTTT. It encodes CASSPRLASADTQYF. V usage is TRBV18 and J usage is TRBJ2-3; TRBD2 aligns across 8 bases. Germline CDR1 is KGHSH and CDR2 is LQKENI. Trimming removed 3 bases from V and 4 bases from J; junction bases left unmatched: 6. CDR3 length equals 15 residues. Filled out from reference TRBV18 and TRBJ2-3, the complete variable domain reads NAGVMQNPRHLVRRRGQEARLRCSPMKGHSHVYWYRQLPEEGLKFMVYLQKENIIDESGMPKERFSAEFPKEGPSILRIQQVVRGDSAAYFCASSPRLASADTQYFGPGTRLTVL.

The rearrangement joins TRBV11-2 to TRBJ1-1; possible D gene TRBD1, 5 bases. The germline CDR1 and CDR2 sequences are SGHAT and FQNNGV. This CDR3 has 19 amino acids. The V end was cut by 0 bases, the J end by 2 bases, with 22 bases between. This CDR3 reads CASSLDGLVVRGDNTEAFF. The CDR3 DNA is TGTGCCAGCAGCTTAGACGGATTGGTGGTTAGGGGTGATAACACTGAAGCTTTCTTT.

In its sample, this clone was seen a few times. CDR3 nucleotides: TGTGCCAGCAGTCTCTCTAATTCACCCCTCCACTTT. As protein: CASSLSNSPLHF. V usage is TRBV12-3 or TRBV12-4 and J usage is TRBJ1-6; the D is unclear. The CDR3 length is 12 residues. The V end lost 5 bases, the J end lost 6 bases, and 5 bases lay between the germline ends.